The rows below give T cell receptor beta chains drawn from one sample of a study of blood T cell repertoires in COVID-19. Profiling relied on immunoSEQ multiplex PCR, and the TCRdb table lists in-frame clones only, not all of them. The profile shows around 300,000 clones, approximately 88% of them singletons. The sequencing input was PBMCs or T cells enriched from blood (not recorded which). The receptors come from a man aged 25 to 45 who had recovered from COVID-19. Each CDR3 is given with its conserved first and last residue. A D gene is named only where the DNA matches it firmly. Expanded clones are given a class, and other clones once, few, many or no size at all.

D gene: TRBD2
J gene: TRBJ2-4
V gene: TRBV6-5
clone size: NA
CDR3 DNA: TGTGCCAGCAGTTACTCGAGAGCGGGGGGTCAAAACATTCAGTACTTC
CDR3 protein: CASSYSRAGGQNIQYF

D gene: NA
J gene: TRBJ1-2
V gene: TRBV3-1/TRBV3-2
clone size: NA
CDR3 DNA: TGTGCCAGCAGCCACCGGGACACCTATGGCTACACCTTC
CDR3 protein: CASSHRDTYGYTF

D gene: TRBD1
J gene: TRBJ1-1
V gene: TRBV12-3/TRBV12-4
clone size: NA
CDR3 DNA: TGTGCCAGCAGCCCGGGACAGGGGGTTGAAGCTTTCTTT
CDR3 protein: CASSPGQGVEAFF

D gene: TRBD1
J gene: TRBJ2-4
V gene: TRBV11-3
clone size: NA
CDR3 DNA: TGTGCCAGCAGGCACAGGGGTTTGAAAAACATTCAGTACTTC
CDR3 protein: CASRHRGLKNIQYF

D gene: NA
J gene: TRBJ1-1
V gene: TRBV28
clone size: NA
CDR3 DNA: TGTGCCAGCAGTTTAAGTGGAGACACTGAAGCTTTCTTT
CDR3 protein: CASSLSGDTEAFF

D gene: TRBD2
J gene: TRBJ2-1
V gene: TRBV9
clone size: NA
CDR3 DNA: TGTGCCAGCAGCCACCCTCTAGCGGGGGGTTACAATGAGCAGTTCTTC
CDR3 protein: CASSHPLAGGYNEQFF

D gene: NA
J gene: TRBJ2-3
V gene: TRBV10-3
clone size: NA
CDR3 DNA: TGTGCCATCAGATTCAGTAGCACAGATACGCAGTATTTT
CDR3 protein: CAIRFSSTDTQYF

D gene: NA
J gene: TRBJ1-2
V gene: TRBV5-6
clone size: NA
CDR3 DNA: TGTGCCAGCAGATCGCAGGTCCTCTATGGCTACACCTTC
CDR3 protein: CASRSQVLYGYTF

D gene: NA
J gene: TRBJ1-2
V gene: TRBV27
clone size: NA
CDR3 DNA: TGTGCCAGCACCCAACGGCCGGAGCTCGGGGGCTACACCTTC
CDR3 protein: CASTQRPELGGYTF

D gene: TRBD1
J gene: TRBJ1-6
V gene: TRBV18
clone size: NA
CDR3 DNA: TGTGCCAGCTCACAACAGGGGTATAATTCACCCCTCCACTTT
CDR3 protein: CASSQQGYNSPLHF

D gene: TRBD2
J gene: TRBJ2-1
V gene: TRBV27
clone size: NA
CDR3 DNA: TGTGCCAGCAGTTTGCGGGGGGGCCGCTACAATGAGCAGTTCTTC
CDR3 protein: CASSLRGGRYNEQFF

D gene: NA
J gene: TRBJ1-1
V gene: TRBV2
clone size: NA
CDR3 DNA: TGTGCCAGCAGTGAAGCGGTCAGGAACACTGAAGCTTTCTTT
CDR3 protein: CASSEAVRNTEAFF

D gene: NA
J gene: TRBJ1-6
V gene: TRBV7-9
clone size: NA
CDR3 DNA: TGTGCCAGCAGCAGGGAGGGTCTGGAGGGGCCCCTCCACTTT
CDR3 protein: CASSREGLEGPLHF

D gene: NA
J gene: TRBJ1-2
V gene: TRBV27
clone size: NA
CDR3 DNA: TGTGCCAGCAGTTGGGCGACAGGATCCAGTTCTAGGGGCTACACCTTC
CDR3 protein: CASSWATGSSSRGYTF

D gene: NA
J gene: TRBJ1-5
V gene: TRBV9
clone size: NA
CDR3 DNA: TGTGCCAGCAGCGCGGGACATGGGAGCAATCAGCCCCAGCATTTT
CDR3 protein: CASSAGHGSNQPQHF

D gene: NA
J gene: TRBJ2-2
V gene: TRBV11-2
clone size: NA
CDR3 DNA: TGTGCCAGCAGCCCGTGGGAGTCCGGGGAGCTGTTTTTT
CDR3 protein: CASSPWESGELFF

D gene: TRBD1
J gene: TRBJ1-2
V gene: TRBV28
clone size: NA
CDR3 DNA: TGTGCCAGCAGTTGGCCCCAGGGGGGCCCCTATGGCTACACCTTC
CDR3 protein: CASSWPQGGPYGYTF

D gene: TRBD2
J gene: TRBJ2-3
V gene: TRBV30
clone size: NA
CDR3 DNA: TGTGCCTGGAGTGCCCGGGGGGGTCGTAGCACAGATACGCAGTATTTT
CDR3 protein: CAWSARGGRSTDTQYF

D gene: NA
J gene: TRBJ1-1
V gene: TRBV10-2
clone size: NA
CDR3 DNA: TGCGCCAGCGTATCTTCCGGGACAAAGGGCACTGAAGCTTTCTTT
CDR3 protein: CASVSSGTKGTEAFF

D gene: TRBD1
J gene: TRBJ2-4
V gene: TRBV11-1
clone size: NA
CDR3 DNA: TGTGCCAGCAGCTTAGCTGCCGGGACAGGGAGGTTGGCCAAAAACATTCAGTACTTC
CDR3 protein: CASSLAAGTGRLAKNIQYF

D gene: TRBD2
J gene: TRBJ2-7
V gene: TRBV5-4
clone size: NA
CDR3 DNA: TGTGCCAGCAGCTCCGAGCGGGGGACTTACGAGCAGTACTTC
CDR3 protein: CASSSERGTYEQYF

D gene: NA
J gene: TRBJ1-2
V gene: TRBV10-2
clone size: once
CDR3 DNA: TGCGCCAGCTGGACAGATAATGGCTACACCTTC
CDR3 protein: CASWTDNGYTF

D gene: TRBD2
J gene: TRBJ2-5
V gene: TRBV5-4
clone size: NA
CDR3 DNA: TGTGCCAGCAGCTTGGAAGCTAGCGGGGAAGAGACCCAGTACTTC
CDR3 protein: CASSLEASGEETQYF

D gene: NA
J gene: TRBJ1-1
V gene: TRBV7-9
clone size: NA
CDR3 DNA: TGTGCCAGCAGCTTAGGTATCACTGAAGCTTTCTTT
CDR3 protein: CASSLGITEAFF

D gene: NA
J gene: TRBJ1-1
V gene: TRBV28
clone size: once
CDR3 DNA: TGTGCCAGCAGTTTAGGGCAGGGGCGGATGAACACTGAAGCTTTCTTT
CDR3 protein: CASSLGQGRMNTEAFF

D gene: TRBD2
J gene: TRBJ2-7
V gene: TRBV18
clone size: NA
CDR3 DNA: TGTGCCAGCTCACCGGGAGCGGGGGGCTACTACGAGCAGTACTTC
CDR3 protein: CASSPGAGGYYEQYF

D gene: TRBD1
J gene: TRBJ1-3
V gene: TRBV7-9
clone size: NA
CDR3 DNA: TGTGCCAGCAGCCCGGGACAGGGCAGAAACACCATATATTTT
CDR3 protein: CASSPGQGRNTIYF

D gene: NA
J gene: TRBJ2-7
V gene: TRBV28
clone size: once
CDR3 DNA: TGTGCCAGCAGTTACGGGCTCCAGGGGGAGCAGTACTTC
CDR3 protein: CASSYGLQGEQYF

D gene: NA
J gene: TRBJ2-7
V gene: TRBV9
clone size: NA
CDR3 DNA: TGTGCCAGCAGCAGAGCGGCAGGGGCCGTCTACGAGCAGTACTTC
CDR3 protein: CASSRAAGAVYEQYF

D gene: NA
J gene: TRBJ1-2
V gene: TRBV5-4
clone size: NA
CDR3 DNA: TGTGCCAGCAGTCACCGGACAAGGAACTATGGCTACACCTTC
CDR3 protein: CASSHRTRNYGYTF

D gene: TRBD2
J gene: TRBJ2-1
V gene: TRBV5-6
clone size: NA
CDR3 DNA: TGTGCCAGCAGCTTGGTTAGCGGGGGAACTGAGCAGTTCTTC
CDR3 protein: CASSLVSGGTEQFF

D gene: TRBD1
J gene: TRBJ1-2
V gene: TRBV5-1
clone size: NA
CDR3 DNA: TGCGCCAGCAGCTTGGGGCCCGACAGGGCAGAGGGCTACACCTTC
CDR3 protein: CASSLGPDRAEGYTF

D gene: TRBD1
J gene: TRBJ1-6
V gene: TRBV7-6
clone size: NA
CDR3 DNA: TGTGCCAGCAGCTGGGGACAGGGTAATTCACCCCTCCACTTT
CDR3 protein: CASSWGQGNSPLHF

D gene: NA
J gene: TRBJ2-3
V gene: TRBV5-1
clone size: NA
CDR3 DNA: TGCGCCAGCAGCAATGACAATACGCAGTATTTT
CDR3 protein: CASSNDNTQYF

D gene: TRBD1
J gene: TRBJ1-2
V gene: TRBV15
clone size: NA
CDR3 DNA: TGTGCCACCAGCAGAGATCCGGGACAGGGGCTCTATGGCTACACCTTC
CDR3 protein: CATSRDPGQGLYGYTF

D gene: NA
J gene: TRBJ2-2
V gene: TRBV3-1/TRBV3-2
clone size: NA
CDR3 DNA: TGTGCCAGCAGCCAAGAAGGGGGCACCGGGGAGCTGTTTTTT
CDR3 protein: CASSQEGGTGELFF

D gene: NA
J gene: TRBJ2-5
V gene: TRBV6-5
clone size: NA
CDR3 DNA: TGTGCCAGCAGCCCCGGAGTGGTAACCCAAGAGACCCAGTACTTC
CDR3 protein: CASSPGVVTQETQYF

D gene: NA
J gene: TRBJ2-1
V gene: TRBV10-2
clone size: NA
CDR3 DNA: TGCGCCAGCAGTGGTACAGGTGTCAATGAGCAGTTCTTC
CDR3 protein: CASSGTGVNEQFF

D gene: NA
J gene: TRBJ2-7
V gene: TRBV7-2
clone size: NA
CDR3 DNA: TGTGCCAGCAGCTTGAGGGGACTGTTATCCTACGAGCAGTACTTC
CDR3 protein: CASSLRGLLSYEQYF

D gene: NA
J gene: TRBJ2-3
V gene: TRBV4-1
clone size: NA
CDR3 DNA: TGCGCCAGCAGCCAAGTAGTAGGCGGAAACACAGATACGCAGTATTTT
CDR3 protein: CASSQVVGGNTDTQYF

D gene: TRBD1
J gene: TRBJ2-5
V gene: TRBV15
clone size: once
CDR3 DNA: TGTGCCACCAGCAGGGACCTACGGGGACAGTCAGAGACCCAGTACTTC
CDR3 protein: CATSRDLRGQSETQYF

D gene: NA
J gene: TRBJ2-7
V gene: TRBV12-3/TRBV12-4
clone size: NA
CDR3 DNA: TGTGCCAGCAGTTTAGACAGGGACTACGAGCAGTACTTC
CDR3 protein: CASSLDRDYEQYF

D gene: TRBD2
J gene: TRBJ2-3
V gene: TRBV5-1
clone size: NA
CDR3 DNA: TGCGCCAGCAGCTTCGCGGGGGGGCGTGGGGATACGCAGTATTTT
CDR3 protein: CASSFAGGRGDTQYF

D gene: TRBD1
J gene: TRBJ2-2
V gene: TRBV5-1
clone size: NA
CDR3 DNA: TGCGCCAGCAGCGACGACAGGGGGGGCACCGGGGAGCTGTTTTTT
CDR3 protein: CASSDDRGGTGELFF

D gene: TRBD1
J gene: TRBJ2-7
V gene: TRBV9
clone size: NA
CDR3 DNA: TGTGCCAGCAGCGAGACAGGGAGCGAGCAGTACTTC
CDR3 protein: CASSETGSEQYF